Shown below are 26 T cell receptor beta chains from a single sample sequenced in a study of blood T cell repertoires in COVID-19. Produced via immunoSEQ multiplex PCR; TCRdb's table is partial and in-frame only. Seen here are roughly 40,000 clones, 65% to 85% observed once, and the top ten hold about 30%. Material: peripheral blood. These receptor sequences come from a woman older than 75 with acute or convalescent COVID-19.

The chain joins TRBV6-5 to TRBJ2-5; 11 bases are shared with TRBD1. The CDR3 extends over 14 amino acids. J lost 5 bases, V lost 8 bases, and 7 bases had no gene match. Germline V gene lookup returns CDR1 MNHEY and CDR2 SVGAGI. CDR3 nucleotide sequence: TGTGCCAGCGTTTGGACAGGGGGCTGGGAGACCCAGTACTTC. Amino acids: CASVWTGGWETQYF.

V and J are TRBV10-2 and TRBJ1-5, with 8 bases aligning to TRBD1. The germline gives CDR1 WSHSY, CDR2 SAAADI. Unmatched junction bases numbered 9, after V lost 6 bases and J lost 5 bases. This CDR3 contains 15 residues. Here the CDR3 reads CASRSTGATYQPQHF. CDR3 bases: TGCGCCAGCAGATCGACAGGGGCGACCTATCAGCCCCAGCATTTT.

This sequence joins TRBV18 and TRBJ1-2, with a tentative D call TRBD1 (5 bases). This CDR3 is 13 amino acids long. Per germline, CDR1 KGHSH and CDR2 LQKENI. Trimming cost V 6 bases and J 1 base, with 9 bases left between them. The CDR3 nucleotides read TGTGCCAGCTCCGGGGGACTTAACTATGGCTACACCTTC. Translating it yields CASSGGLNYGYTF.

This clone has more than one count but fewer than ten. The CDR3 region is CASSLELAGAGQETQYF. CDR3 in DNA: TGTGCCAGCAGCTTAGAGCTAGCGGGAGCAGGGCAAGAGACCCAGTACTTC. J is TRBJ2-5 and V is TRBV11-2; 10 bases fit TRBD2. V trimming: 0 bases; J trimming: 2 bases; junction bases outside the gene matches: 6. The CDR3 is 17 residues long. Germline V gives CDR1 SGHAT, CDR2 FQNNGV. The variable domain in full, with the rest retrieved from reference TRBV11-2 and TRBJ2-5, is EAGVAQSPRYKIIEKRQSVAFWCNPISGHATLYWYQQILGQGPKLLIQFQNNGVVDDSQLPKDRFSAERLKGVDSTLKIQPAKLEDSAVYLCASSLELAGAGQETQYFGPGTRLLVL.

The V gene is TRBV30, the J gene TRBJ2-1, with 9 positions matching TRBD2. CDR1 is GTSNPN, CDR2 SVGIG, per germline (reference sequence). The CDR3 is 15 amino acids. The junction had 12 bases not matched to a gene; V was cut back by 3 bases and J by 9 bases. The CDR3 bases are TGTGCCTGGAGCGTCGGACTAGCGTCCTCTTTTGAGCAGTTCTTC. Translating gives CAWSVGLASSFEQFF.

The chain recombines TRBV19 with TRBJ1-5, with D perhaps TRBD1 (6 bases). The germline V gene encodes CDR1 LNHDA and CDR2 SQIVND (reference sequence). V lost 6 bases and J lost 13, with 16 bases in between. The CDR3 is 12 residues long. This CDR3 reads CASSNRDISQHF. For the CDR3, the DNA is TGTGCCAGTAGCAACCGGGACATTTCACAGCATTTT. The full variable domain, completed using reference TRBV19 and TRBJ1-5, is DGGITQSPKYLFRKEGQNVTLSCEQNLNHDAMYWYRQDPGQGLRLIYYSQIVNDFQKGDIAEGYSVSREKKESFPLTVTSAQKNPTAFYLCASSNRDISQHFGDGTRLSIL.

This sequence joins TRBV9 and TRBJ1-6; D unclear. Trimming cost V 4 bases and J 9 bases, with 11 bases left between them. The CDR3 sequence is 13 residues long. Per germline, CDR1 SGDLS and CDR2 YYNGEE. In DNA, the CDR3 is TGTGCCAGCAGCTCGGGGAATAGTTCACCCCTCCACTTT. Protein: CASSSGNSSPLHF.

The chain joins TRBV6-6 to TRBJ2-2, with unresolved D. The CDR3 has 13 amino acids. Germline CDR1 and CDR2: MNHNY and SVGAGI (reference sequence). V was cut by 6 bases and J by 4 bases, with 9 bases left in between. In nucleotides, the CDR3 is TGTGCCAGCAGCCGAGACACCACCGGGGAGCTGTTTTTT. Translation gives CASSRDTTGELFF.

This clone was seen only a few times. The rearrangement joins TRBV4-3 to TRBJ1-3; D not resolved. This CDR3 has 16 residues. The V end was cut by 0 bases, the J end by 0 bases, with 9 bases between. Germline CDR1 reads LGHNA; CDR2 reads YSLEER. The CDR3 sequence: CASSQETTYSGNTIYF. CDR3 nucleotides: TGCGCCAGCAGCCAAGAGACAACCTACTCTGGAAACACCATATATTTT.

J is TRBJ2-2 and V is TRBV7-8; D gene ambiguous. The CDR3 contains 15 residues. Trimming took 2 bases from V and 4 from J, leaving 11 bases between them. Germline V gene sequence: CDR1 SGHVS, CDR2 FQNEAQ. The CDR3 here is CASSLFQAITGELFF. In DNA, the CDR3 is TGTGCCAGCAGCTTATTCCAGGCCATCACCGGGGAGCTGTTTTTT. The variable domain in full, completed from reference TRBV7-8 and TRBJ2-2, reads GAGVSQSPRYKVAKRGQDVALRCDPISGHVSLFWYQQALGQGPEFLTYFQNEAQLDKSGLPSDRFFAERPEGSVSTLKIQRTQQEDSAVYLCASSLFQAITGELFFGEGSRLTVL.

This sequence joins TRBV7-9 and TRBJ1-2; no clear D gene. The CDR3 totals 12 residues. CDR1 and CDR2 (germline): SEHNR, FQNEAQ (reference sequence). CDR3 sequence reads: CAVQTGVGGYTF. The DNA of the CDR3 is TGTGCAGTTCAGACCGGGGTTGGTGGCTACACCTTC. The complete variable domain, with remaining parts taken from reference TRBV7-9 and TRBJ1-2, reads DTGVSQNPRHKITKRGQNVTFRCDPISEHNRLYWYRQTLGQGPEFLTYFQNEAQLEKSRLLSDRFSAERPKGSFSTLEIQRTEQGDSAMYLCAVQTGVGGYTFGSGTRLTVV.

The genes are TRBV15 and TRBJ2-5, with 7 positions matching TRBD2. Trimming at V came to 4 bases and at J to 5 bases, leaving 19 bases not matched to a gene. Germline CDR1 and CDR2: LNHNV and YYDKDF (reference sequence). The CDR3 has 18 amino acids. Here the CDR3 reads CATSTTPWLREMGETQYF. CDR3 bases: TGTGCCACCAGCACAACGCCGTGGTTGCGGGAGATGGGCGAGACCCAGTACTTC.

The chain is built from TRBV5-4 and TRBJ2-7; 7 bases fit TRBD2. In germline, CDR1 is SGHNT, CDR2 YYREEE (reference sequence). The CDR3 is 14 amino acids. V shed 4 bases, J shed 5 bases, and the junction held 9 bases outside the gene matches. The DNA for the CDR3 is TGTGCCAGCAGCCAGACTAGCTCGAGGCACGAGCAGTACTTC. Its translation is CASSQTSSRHEQYF.

This clone was seen once. The chain employs TRBV5-1 and TRBJ2-3; the match to TRBD1 covers 7 bases. V lost 4 bases and J lost 6; bases outside the gene matches: 14. The CDR3 is 16 amino acids. Germline CDR1 is SGHRS and CDR2 is YFSETQ. The DNA for the CDR3 is TGCGCCAGCAGCCCCGGGCGAGCGGCGACAGGGGATACGCAGTATTTT. Amino acid sequence: CASSPGRAATGDTQYF.

The rearrangement links TRBV2 to TRBJ1-1, with 10 bases fitting TRBD1. Germline loops: CDR1 SNHLY, CDR2 FYNNEI. Trimming took 8 bases from V and 3 from J; bases not matched to a gene: 6. CDR3 length: 14 residues. CDR3 protein: CASLRDRGDTEAFF. CDR3 DNA: TGTGCCAGCCTCCGGGACAGGGGTGACACTGAAGCTTTCTTT. Full variable domain (missing parts from reference TRBV2 and TRBJ1-1): EPEVTQTPSHQVTQMGQEVILRCVPISNHLYFYWYRQILGQKVEFLVSFYNNEISEKSEIFDDQFSVERPDGSNFTLKIRSTKLEDSAMYFCASLRDRGDTEAFFGQGTRLTVV.

The chain recombines TRBV20-1 with TRBJ1-5, with D possibly being TRBD1 (6 bases). The CDR3 has 15 residues. Per the germline V gene, CDR1 is DFQATT and CDR2 is SNEGSKA (reference sequence). Trimming shortened V by 3 bases and J by 11 bases, and 23 bases separated the two germline ends. The CDR3 DNA sequence: TGCAGTGCTAGTACCACAGGGCTCCTCGGGGGGGCCCAGCATTTT. Translated: CSASTTGLLGGAQHF.

V gene TRBV7-2 combines with J gene TRBJ2-2; TRBD2 matches at 9 bases. Germline CDR1 SGHTA, CDR2 FQGNSA. Unmatched junction bases numbered 4, after V lost 0 bases and J lost 2 bases. This CDR3 comprises 17 residues. This chain's CDR3 is CASSLAGTSINTGELFF. For the CDR3, the DNA is TGTGCCAGCAGCTTAGCGGGGACTAGCATTAACACCGGGGAGCTGTTTTTT.

The rearrangement links TRBV3-1 (or the pseudogene TRBV3-2) to TRBJ1-2; the D is unclear. The V gene's germline CDR1 is LGHDT and CDR2 YNNKEL (reference sequence). CDR3 length equals 15 residues. Trimming cost V 3 bases and J 2 bases, with 13 bases left between them. The CDR3 region is CASSHEGGENYGYTF. CDR3 sequence (DNA): TGTGCCAGCAGCCACGAGGGCGGGGAGAACTATGGCTACACCTTC.

V usage is TRBV5-6 and J usage is TRBJ1-4; 9 bases map to TRBD1. CDR3 length: 15 amino acids. The V segment lost 7 bases and the J segment 7 bases; nucleotides outside the gene matches: 11. Germline CDR1 SGHDT, CDR2 YYEEEE. The CDR3 DNA reads as TGTGCCAGCCGTGGTTCCGGGACAGGGTCTGAAAAACTGTTTTTT. As protein: CASRGSGTGSEKLFF.

The V gene is TRBV5-4, the J gene TRBJ2-3, with D perhaps TRBD2 (5 bases). The CDR3 contains 13 residues. CDR1 is SGHNT, CDR2 YYREEE, per germline (reference sequence). Trimming took 6 bases from V and 1 from J, leaving 9 bases between them. CDR3 sequence: CASTDSGTDTQYF. CDR3 in DNA: TGTGCCAGCACGGATAGCGGCACAGATACGCAGTATTTT.

This chain joins TRBV30 and TRBJ1-1, with 7 bases aligning to TRBD1. Germline V gene sequence: CDR1 GTSNPN, CDR2 SVGIG (reference sequence). The V segment lost 3 bases and the J segment 5 bases; nucleotides outside the gene matches: 12. This CDR3 contains 15 residues. Written as DNA, the CDR3 is TGTGCCTGGAGGAGCTATACAGGGGTTGGGACTGAAGCTTTCTTT. Amino acids: CAWRSYTGVGTEAFF.

The CDR3 nucleotides are TGTGCCAGCAGCCCCCCGGGGACAGCCTATGAAAAACTGTTTTTT. Its translation: CASSPPGTAYEKLFF. The gene calls are TRBV3-1 (or the pseudogene TRBV3-2) and TRBJ1-4, with 7 bases fitting TRBD1. Germline assignment: CDR1 LGHDT and CDR2 YNNKEL (reference sequence). The CDR3 extends over 15 amino acids. Trimming at V came to 4 bases and at J to 6 bases, leaving 8 bases not matched to a gene.

The CDR3 DNA reads as TGTGCCTGGAGTCGGAGCACTGAAGCTTTCTTT. It is translated as CAWSRSTEAFF. The chain employs TRBV30 and TRBJ1-1; D call uncertain. Germline V lookup: CDR1 GTSNPN, CDR2 SVGIG (reference sequence). This CDR3 is 11 amino acids long. Trimming left V 2 bases short and J 4 bases short, with 5 bases between.

The chain couples TRBV9 to TRBJ2-5, with a tentative D call TRBD2 (5 bases). Germline V gives CDR1 SGDLS, CDR2 YYNGEE. CDR3 length equals 13 residues. Trimming removed 3 bases at V and 2 bases at J, with 8 bases between. CDR3 sequence reads: CASSGTLQETQYF. In nucleotides, the CDR3 is TGTGCCAGCAGCGGGACTCTACAAGAGACCCAGTACTTC. The full variable domain, completed using reference TRBV9 and TRBJ2-5, is DSGVTQTPKHLITATGQRVTLRCSPRSGDLSVYWYQQSLDQGLQFLIQYYNGEERAKGNILERFSAQQFPDLHSELNLSSLELGDSALYFCASSGTLQETQYFGPGTRLLVL.

This clone was observed a handful of times. The gene calls are TRBV27 and TRBJ2-7; tentatively, D is TRBD2 (5 bases). This CDR3 has 14 amino acids. Trimming took 6 bases from V and 3 from J, leaving 15 bases between them. Germline V gene data show CDR1 as MNHEY and CDR2 as SMNVEV (reference sequence). The CDR3 region has the DNA TGTGCCAGCAGCTTTGCGGACTTGAACTACGAGCAGTACTTC. Protein sequence: CASSFADLNYEQYF.

The rearrangement joins TRBV2 to TRBJ2-1, with D unresolved. With 6 bases removed from V and 2 bases from J, the gap between germline ends came to 11 bases. The CDR3 is made up of 14 amino acids. CDR1 is SNHLY, CDR2 FYNNEI, per germline. DNA of the CDR3: TGTGCCAGCAGATACCTAACAGCCTACAATGAGCAGTTCTTC. It codes for CASRYLTAYNEQFF.